This T cell receptor beta chain was captured by sequencing in a study of blood T cell repertoires in COVID-19. Sequenced by immunoSEQ multiplex PCR; TCRdb stores in-frame clones only, minus some. The repertoire holds a few hundred thousand clones, with roughly 84% as singletons. Germline CDR1 is KGHDR and CDR2 is SFDVKD. CDR3 length: 13 amino acids. V lost 7 bases and J lost 6, with 14 bases in between. This TCR was sampled from a person aged 70 to 85 with COVID-19, enrolled during active disease. The sample comprised peripheral blood. The chain carries TRBV24-1 and TRBJ1-2; D is unresolved. CDR3 nucleotide sequence: TGTGCCACCAGGGACCCCGGGGTGCATGGCTACACCTTC. It codes for CATRDPGVHGYTF.